One and the same sample provided the 32 T cell receptor beta chains below, sequenced in a study of early T cells in non-severe SARS-CoV-2 infection. TCRdb re-called the 5' RACE reads with MiXCR, one entry per CDR3 protein. The table lists some 110,000 distinct CDR3 sequences, 15% of them singletons, with just over 20% in the top ten. The sample was whole blood. These receptor sequences come from an adult who was a healthcare worker with PCR-confirmed SARS-CoV-2 infection or an uninfected control (not recorded which).

This clonotype was found many times. The V and J genes are TRBV12-3 or TRBV12-4 and TRBJ2-5; 7 bases match TRBD2. J was trimmed by 6 bases and V by 5 bases; bases with no gene match: 9. CDR3 length: 14 residues. The CDR3 DNA sequence: TGTGCCAGCAGTCCTAGCGGCCTGAGGCAGACCCAGTACTTC. It encodes CASSPSGLRQTQYF.

The chain couples TRBV7-9 to TRBJ2-7; D possibly matches TRBD1 or TRBD2 (5 bases each). This CDR3 contains 13 residues. Germline CDR1 and CDR2: SEHNR and FQNEAQ (reference sequence). Trimming stripped 3 bases from V and 3 bases from J, with 9 bases between. This CDR3 is CASSLGVGYEQYF. CDR3 DNA: TGTGCCAGCAGCTTGGGGGTAGGCTACGAGCAGTACTTC.

The CDR3 DNA reads as TGTGCCATGCGGACAGGGTCGTCAGATACGCAGTATTTT. Protein sequence: CAMRTGSSDTQYF. The genes are TRBV3-1 and TRBJ2-3, with 8 bases aligning to TRBD1. The V segment lost 10 bases and the J segment 4 bases; nucleotides outside the gene matches: 7. Germline values: CDR1 LGHDT, CDR2 YNNKEL (reference sequence). The CDR3 totals 13 residues.

The table lists this clonotype with a few counts. The chain has TRBV4-1 and TRBJ2-6; D may match TRBD1 or TRBD2 (5 bases each). Germline CDR1 and CDR2: MGHRA and YSYEKL. The CDR3 contains 20 residues. The V gene lost 0 bases and the J gene lost 2 bases, with 20 bases spanning the gap. This chain's CDR3 is CASSQDLTTGKGAGANVLTF. The DNA for the CDR3 is TGCGCCAGCAGCCAAGATCTGACTACAGGAAAAGGGGCTGGGGCCAACGTCCTGACTTTC.

This chain connects TRBV10-2 to TRBJ1-2; the D is unclear. The germline gives CDR1 WSHSY, CDR2 SAAADI. This CDR3 spans 12 amino acids. V was pared by 7 bases and J by 8 bases, with 14 bases between. The CDR3 DNA follows: TGCGCCAGCATAGACCCTCTAGAGGGCTACACCTTC. As protein: CASIDPLEGYTF.

This chain uses TRBV7-9 with TRBJ1-1, with D possibly being TRBD1 (5 bases). This CDR3 region has 13 residues. V was shortened by 5 bases and J by 5 bases, with 12 bases between the two germline ends. Germline CDR1 and CDR2: SEHNR and FQNEAQ (reference sequence). CDR3 DNA: TGTGCCAGCAGCGTACAATGGGGGACTGAAGCTTTCTTT. Translated: CASSVQWGTEAFF.

At least ten counts were recorded for this clonotype. This rearrangement joins TRBV5-5 to TRBJ2-3; D assignment may be TRBD1 or TRBD2 (5 bases each). V was clipped by 4 bases and J by 6 bases, with 15 bases between them. The germline gives CDR1 SGHKS, CDR2 YYEKEE (reference sequence). The CDR3 length is 14 residues. CDR3 nucleotide sequence: TGTGCCAGCAGCCCCGGGACCCCCGGGGATACGCAGTATTTT. Translation gives CASSPGTPGDTQYF.

The table lists this clonotype with many counts. The chain combines TRBV12-5 with TRBJ2-2; D not resolved. Germline-derived CDR1 and CDR2 are LGHNT and FRNRAP. CDR3 length: 12 residues. V lost 1 base to trimming and J lost 4 bases, with 1 base between them. As DNA, the CDR3 is TGTGCTAGTGGTTTGGGCACCGGGGAGCTGTTTTTT. Translation gives CASGLGTGELFF. Filled out from reference TRBV12-5 and TRBJ2-2, the complete variable domain reads DARVTQTPRHKVTEMGQEVTMRCQPILGHNTVFWYRQTMMQGLELLAYFRNRAPLDDSGMPKDRFSAEMPDATLATLKIQPSEPRDSAVYFCASGLGTGELFFGEGSRLTVL.

This clonotype was seen ten or more times. The V call is TRBV29-1, the J call TRBJ2-5; 10 nucleotides match TRBD2. The CDR3 sequence is 12 residues long. Looked up from germline, CDR1 is SQVTM and CDR2 is ANQGSEA. V trimming: 7 bases; J trimming: 9 bases; junction bases outside the gene matches: 8. CDR3 sequence: CSADGTSDAQYF. The CDR3 nucleotides are TGCAGCGCCGACGGGACTAGCGATGCCCAGTACTTC. Drawing the rest from reference TRBV29-1 and TRBJ2-5, the complete variable domain is SAVISQKPSRDICQRGTSLTIQCQVDSQVTMMFWYRQQPGQSLTLIATANQGSEATYESGFVIDKFPISRPNLTFSTLTVSNMSPEDSSIYLCSADGTSDAQYFGPGTRLLVL.

V and J are TRBV3-1 and TRBJ2-7, with 8 nucleotides matching TRBD2. Germline CDR1 LGHDT, CDR2 YNNKEL (reference sequence). This CDR3 is 14 amino acids long. V lost 7 bases and J lost 2; bases outside the gene matches: 7. Here the CDR3 DNA reads TGTGCCAGCACACGGGGGGGCCGCGCCTACGAGCAGTACTTC. Protein product: CASTRGGRAYEQYF.

The gene calls are TRBV7-9 and TRBJ1-2; 7 nucleotides match TRBD1. Germline V CDR1 and CDR2: SEHNR, FQNEAQ (reference sequence). The J segment lost 4 bases and the V segment lost 5 bases, leaving 10 bases of the junction unmatched. The CDR3 covers 15 residues. As DNA, the CDR3 is TGTGCCAGCAGCGCCAAGGGGGCGACTCCCTATGGCTACACCTTC. It is translated as CASSAKGATPYGYTF.

This clonotype was seen ten or more times. The CDR3 is CASSPWGNSPLHF. CDR3 sequence (DNA): TGTGCCAGCAGCCCTTGGGGAAATTCACCCCTCCACTTT. This rearrangement joins TRBV12-3 or TRBV12-4 to TRBJ1-6; the D is unclear. The CDR3 loop spans 13 amino acids. V lost 6 bases and J 7 bases, leaving 10 bases between the germline ends.

This clonotype was recorded a few times. V gene TRBV29-1 combines with J gene TRBJ1-1; D perhaps matches TRBD1 (5 bases). Germline CDR1 reads SQVTM; CDR2 reads ANQGSEA. The CDR3 is 12 amino acids. V shed 4 bases and J shed 6 bases, with 12 bases lying between them. The CDR3 protein is CSVVGVGAEAFF. The CDR3 DNA is TGCAGCGTTGTGGGAGTGGGGGCTGAAGCTTTCTTT.

A few counts support this clonotype. The chain has TRBV5-1 and TRBJ2-4; tentatively, D is TRBD1 (5 bases). Germline-derived CDR1 and CDR2 are SGHRS and YFSETQ. Trimming shortened V by 4 bases and J by 12 bases, and 17 bases separated the two germline ends. The CDR3 is 13 amino acids. The DNA of the CDR3 is TGCGCCAGCAGCCAAGACCCAACAGGAGATCAGTACTTC. Protein sequence: CASSQDPTGDQYF.

This sequence joins TRBV29-1 and TRBJ2-5, with TRBD2 identical over 7 bases. This CDR3 is 14 amino acids long. Germline V lookup: CDR1 SQVTM, CDR2 ANQGSEA. The V segment lost 5 bases and the J segment 1 base; nucleotides outside the gene matches: 7. CDR3 residues: CSVTMASGQETQYF. For the CDR3, the DNA is TGCAGCGTTACGATGGCTAGCGGCCAAGAGACCCAGTACTTC.

For the CDR3, the DNA is TGCGCCAGCAGCCAAGATAGGGGGTTGTCCTACGAGCAGTACTTC. Amino acids: CASSQDRGLSYEQYF. J is TRBJ2-7 and V is TRBV4-1, with D tentatively TRBD1 (6 bases). V was trimmed by 0 bases and J by 1 base, leaving 10 bases between them. There are 15 residues in the CDR3. CDR1 is MGHRA, CDR2 YSYEKL, per germline.

In this sample, this clonotype turned up a few times. The CDR3 protein is CASRQGGFSNQPQHF. CDR3 bases: TGTGCCAGCAGGCAGGGGGGATTTAGCAATCAGCCCCAGCATTTT. The V call is TRBV12-3 or TRBV12-4, the J call TRBJ1-5, with TRBD1 matching over 7 bases. This CDR3 region has 15 residues. V shed 6 bases, J shed 0 bases, and the junction held 5 bases outside the gene matches.

This clonotype was counted between two and nine times. This sequence joins TRBV7-2 and TRBJ1-4, with D maybe TRBD1 (5 bases). V shed 5 bases and J shed 5 bases, with 9 bases lying between them. Germline assignment: CDR1 SGHTA and CDR2 FQGNSA. The CDR3 spans 13 residues. CDR3 coding DNA: TGTGCCAGCAGCATCCGGGGGAATGAAAAACTGTTTTTT. Amino acid sequence: CASSIRGNEKLFF.

The chain links TRBV20-1 to TRBJ1-2; weak D call: TRBD1 (5 bases). Looked up from germline, CDR1 is DFQATT and CDR2 is SNEGSKA (reference sequence). The V end was cut by 6 bases, the J end by 6 bases, with 14 bases between. This CDR3 contains 12 residues. CDR3 protein: CSAGTLRHGYTF. CDR3 coding DNA: TGCAGTGCCGGGACCCTACGACATGGCTACACCTTC.

This sequence joins TRBV11-3 and TRBJ2-2; D remains ambiguous. With 1 base removed from V and 0 bases from J, the gap between germline ends came to 6 bases. Germline CDR1 is SGHNT and CDR2 is YENEEA. The CDR3 runs 15 residues. For the CDR3, the DNA is TGTGCCAGCAGCTTAGGAGGCACGAACACCGGGGAGCTGTTTTTT. Translated, it gives CASSLGGTNTGELFF.

The chain links TRBV7-9 to TRBJ2-3; D is uncertain. The CDR3 contains 14 residues. The V and J ends lost 7 bases and 2 bases respectively, with 13 bases between them. Germline-derived CDR1 and CDR2 are SEHNR and FQNEAQ (reference sequence). The CDR3 DNA is TGTGCCAGCACCCTCGGGCCGACCACAGATACGCAGTATTTT. This encodes CASTLGPTTDTQYF.

This clonotype has only a few counts. The genes are TRBV20-1 and TRBJ2-1, with no clear D. CDR1 and CDR2 from the germline V gene are DFQATT and SNEGSKA (reference sequence). The CDR3 has 14 amino acids. The DNA for the CDR3 is TGCAGCCCTGTCGCGCGAGGTCTAGACAATGAGCAGTTCTTC. Amino acid sequence: CSPVARGLDNEQFF.

The CDR3 spells CASSQITNTEAFF. The CDR3 DNA follows: TGTGCCAGCAGCCAAATCACGAACACTGAAGCTTTCTTT. This sequence joins TRBV5-6 and TRBJ1-1; D gene ambiguous. With 4 bases removed from V and 1 base from J, the gap between germline ends came to 8 bases. Germline V gives CDR1 SGHDT, CDR2 YYEEEE. The CDR3 consists of 13 residues.

This clonotype was seen a few times. J is TRBJ2-2 and V is TRBV3-1; 9 bases map to TRBD1. V lost 1 base and J lost 5; bases outside the gene matches: 5. Germline CDR1 is LGHDT and CDR2 is YNNKEL (reference sequence). This CDR3 spans 16 amino acids. The CDR3 loop reads CASSQGTGVRTGELFF. CDR3 coding DNA: TGTGCCAGCAGCCAAGGGACAGGGGTGCGGACCGGGGAGCTGTTTTTT.

The genes are TRBV29-1 and TRBJ2-3; D unclear. Germline assignment: CDR1 SQVTM and CDR2 ANQGSEA. V was pared by 3 bases and J by 2 bases, with 9 bases between. This CDR3 has 13 residues. CDR3 loop: CSVDHDVTDTQYF. For the CDR3, the DNA is TGCAGCGTTGACCATGACGTCACAGATACGCAGTATTTT.

Only one count was recorded for this clonotype. The chain combines TRBV20-1 with TRBJ1-6; D is ambiguous. V lost 3 bases and J 5 bases, leaving 14 bases between the germline ends. The CDR3 spans 15 residues. CDR1 and CDR2 from the germline V gene are DFQATT and SNEGSKA (reference sequence). The CDR3 nucleotides are TGCAGTGCTAGGGAGTGGGAGGGTAATAATTCACCCCTCCACTTT. It is translated as CSAREWEGNNSPLHF.

This chain uses TRBV4-1 with TRBJ1-1; D not resolved. CDR3 length: 14 amino acids. Germline V CDR1 and CDR2: MGHRA, YSYEKL. Trimming removed 1 base at V and 3 bases at J, with 9 bases between. CDR3 DNA sequence: TGCGCCAGCAGCCAAGGTGCCGATGACACTGAAGCTTTCTTT. It codes for CASSQGADDTEAFF.

This chain links TRBV11-2 with TRBJ2-5; D is perhaps TRBD2 (7 bases). Trimming left V 5 bases short and J 1 base short, with 20 bases between. CDR3 length: 17 amino acids. Germline V lookup: CDR1 SGHAT, CDR2 FQNNGV. CDR3: CASSQGAGAATQETQYF. Written as DNA, the CDR3 is TGTGCCAGCAGCCAAGGTGCGGGGGCTGCCACCCAAGAGACCCAGTACTTC.

The rearrangement uses TRBV6-9 and TRBJ1-4; TRBD1 might be the D (5 bases). The CDR3 sequence is 13 residues long. From germline, CDR1 is MNHGY and CDR2 SVAAGI. Trimming cost V 10 bases and J 7 bases, with 16 bases left between them. Here the CDR3 DNA reads TGTGCCACCGGGGTGGGGGAAGGTGAAAAACTGTTTTTT. This codes for CATGVGEGEKLFF.

This clonotype occurred a few times. The genes are TRBV20-1 and TRBJ2-2; D unresolved. The germline CDR1 and CDR2 sequences are DFQATT and SNEGSKA (reference sequence). This CDR3 has 13 amino acids. V was clipped by 5 bases and J by 6 bases, with 13 bases between them. The CDR3 reads CSAPAFPSGELFF. DNA of the CDR3: TGCAGTGCTCCCGCTTTCCCATCCGGGGAGCTGTTTTTT.

This clonotype turned up a few times. The gene calls are TRBV30 and TRBJ2-2, with D perhaps matching TRBD1 (6 bases). Per germline, CDR1 GTSNPN and CDR2 SVGIG (reference sequence). The CDR3 has 13 residues. V was shortened by 6 bases and J by 5 bases, with 13 bases between the two germline ends. The CDR3 loop reads CACPQQGTGELFF. In DNA form, the CDR3 reads TGTGCCTGCCCACAACAGGGAACCGGGGAGCTGTTTTTT.

This clonotype appeared a few times. This chain connects TRBV2 to TRBJ2-1, with 11 bases matching TRBD2. Trimming removed 11 bases from V and 7 bases from J; junction bases left unmatched: 7. This CDR3 has 13 residues. Germline V gives CDR1 SNHLY, CDR2 FYNNEI. CDR3 region: CAGRTSGPNEQFF. In DNA form, the CDR3 reads TGTGCCGGTAGGACTAGCGGGCCAAATGAGCAGTTCTTC.